This T cell receptor beta chain stems from a study of blood T cells in healthy people across ages. Study-wide points: Greater diversity and more naive CD4+ cells were seen in long-lived donors than in aged donors. It was found that TCR beta diversity correlated strongly with the percentage of naive T cells.

The second PCR ran about 6 to 11 cycles with a sample-barcoded 5' primer and J-beta primers. One entry per CDR3 protein, called by TCRdb with MiXCR from the 5' RACE reads. The sample includes 870,000 or so distinct CDR3 sequences, 25% to 30% seen only once; the top ten take around a sixth. Each sample yielded at least 6.5 million isolated PBMCs. The CDR3 contains 14 residues. The germline V gene has CDR1 SGHTA and CDR2 FQGNSA. Between the trimmed V and J ends, which lost 6 bases and 3 bases, there was a span of 12 bases. This clonotype was observed at least ten times. Its target is not known. This clonotype was sampled from a woman aged 80 or over in good health. The rearrangement links TRBV7-2 to TRBJ2-1; the D is unclear. Material for sequencing was blood. CDR3 sequence (DNA): TGTGCCAGCAGGCCCACCTCGGGCTACAATGAGCAGTTCTTC. Residues: CASRPTSGYNEQFF.